Shown below are 14 T cell receptor beta chains from a single sample sequenced in a study of cytotoxic CD8 clonotypes in ibrutinib-treated CLL. Only in-frame clones appear in the TCRdb table, and some are missing; sequencing was by immunoSEQ multiplex PCR. The table lists about 68,000 clones, under 70% of them singletons, with roughly 5.7% in the top ten. The material sequenced was PBMCs, taken after 12 months of ibrutinib treatment. Every receptor here comes from a human donor with chronic lymphocytic leukemia.

The chain uses TRBV29-1 and TRBJ1-3; D remains ambiguous. V shed 1 base and J shed 4 bases, with 8 bases lying between them. Germline assignment: CDR1 SQVTM and CDR2 ANQGSEA. The CDR3 loop spans 13 amino acids. The CDR3 region is CSVEVGIGNTIYF. The CDR3 DNA reads as TGCAGCGTTGAAGTAGGGATCGGAAACACCATATATTTT.

A few counts support this clone. The rearrangement uses TRBV5-4 and TRBJ1-3; no firm D call. CDR3 size: 16 residues. With 3 bases removed from V and 0 bases from J, the gap between germline ends came to 13 bases. Per germline, CDR1 SGHNT and CDR2 YYREEE (reference sequence). CDR3 in DNA: TGTGCCAGCAGCTCGGGAACCTTCCCCTCTGGAAACACCATATATTTT. Translation: CASSSGTFPSGNTIYF.

The chain is built from TRBV21-1 and TRBJ1-2; the D call in the table, TRBD1, was not verified against the DNA. TRBV21-1 is designated a pseudogene. This CDR3 is 14 amino acids long. CDR3 DNA sequence: TGTGCCAGCAGCAATTTAGGACAGGTCTATGGCTACACCTTC. As protein: CASSNLGQVYGYTF.

The genes are TRBV4-2 and TRBJ1-4; 7 bases agree with TRBD1. In germline, CDR1 is LGHNA, CDR2 YNFKEQ. This CDR3 has 17 amino acids. The J segment lost 3 bases and the V segment lost 4 bases, leaving 11 bases of the junction unmatched. CDR3 coding DNA: TGTGCCAGCAGCCCAAGAGGGGGCGCACCGGCTAATGAAAAACTGTTTTTT. Protein: CASSPRGGAPANEKLFF.

The rearrangement links TRBV7-8 to TRBJ1-2; D is unresolved. V lost 2 bases and J lost 6, with 16 bases in between. Germline CDR1 is SGHVS and CDR2 is FQNEAQ. This CDR3 is built from 15 residues. Here the CDR3 DNA reads TGTGCCAGCAGCTTATTTCTCGCGGGGAAACATGGCTACACCTTC. This sequence encodes CASSLFLAGKHGYTF.

Only a few counts were recorded for this clone. CDR3 sequence reads: CASSSGDRASETQYF. The CDR3 DNA reads TGTGCCAGCAGCTCGGGGGACAGGGCGAGTGAGACCCAGTACTTC. The chain employs TRBV7-3 and TRBJ2-5; 9 nucleotides align to TRBD1. Germline loops: CDR1 SGHTA, CDR2 FQGTGA. The CDR3 runs to 15 residues. V lost 4 bases to trimming and J lost 5 bases; unmatched junction nucleotides: 8.

The V and J genes are TRBV4-3 and TRBJ1-4; D is undetermined. The CDR3 has 16 residues. V gave up 8 bases and J gave up 10 bases, with 26 bases separating them. Germline CDR1 LGHNA, CDR2 YSLEER. DNA of the CDR3: TGCGCCAGCGCCCGGGGTATGGCCCTCCAGGACGGAAAACTGTTTTTT. As protein: CASARGMALQDGKLFF.

The chain recombines TRBV7-2 with TRBJ2-3; D is possibly TRBD2 (6 bases). Germline loops: CDR1 SGHTA, CDR2 FQGNSA. The CDR3 has 13 residues. The V and J ends lost 5 bases and 6 bases respectively, with 12 bases between them. The DNA of the CDR3 is TGTGCCAGCAGCCGACTAGGGCCCGATACGCAGTATTTT. Its translation: CASSRLGPDTQYF.

This clone was seen more than once but under ten times. The CDR3 nucleotides are TGTGCCAGCAGGAATAGCGGGGTAGAGACCCAGTACTTC. Translating it yields CASRNSGVETQYF. The chain is built from TRBV27 and TRBJ2-5; 8 positions agree with TRBD2. Germline assignment: CDR1 MNHEY and CDR2 SMNVEV (reference sequence). The CDR3 runs 13 residues. Trimming took 6 bases from V and 4 from J; bases not matched to a gene: 4.

The genes are TRBV19 and TRBJ1-1; D uncertain. Trimming took 3 bases from V and 0 from J, leaving 14 bases between them. This CDR3 region has 16 residues. Germline V gene sequence: CDR1 LNHDA, CDR2 SQIVND (reference sequence). CDR3 coding DNA: TGTGCCAGTAGTATTGGTTTCAGAGCAATGAACACTGAAGCTTTCTTT. Translation: CASSIGFRAMNTEAFF.

The chain carries TRBV5-4 and TRBJ1-5; D call uncertain. V was pared by 4 bases and J by 2 bases, with 13 bases between. This CDR3 comprises 15 residues. In germline, CDR1 is SGHNT, CDR2 YYREEE (reference sequence). CDR3 DNA sequence: TGTGCCAGCAGCCCGGATGAAGGTGGCAATCAGCCCCAGCATTTT. Encoded protein: CASSPDEGGNQPQHF.

This clone was observed a handful of times. The chain uses TRBV9 and TRBJ2-7, with 8 bases that match TRBD1. Germline assignment: CDR1 SGDLS and CDR2 YYNGEE. This CDR3 contains 13 residues. V lost 4 bases, J lost 11 bases, and 11 bases stayed unmatched. CDR3 region: CASSPHPRGREYF. The CDR3 nucleotides read TGTGCCAGCAGCCCTCACCCCAGGGGGCGAGAGTACTTC.

V usage is TRBV5-1 and J usage is TRBJ2-7; weak D call: TRBD2 (5 bases). Looked up from germline, CDR1 is SGHRS and CDR2 is YFSETQ. V lost 4 bases to trimming and J lost 7 bases, with 9 bases between them. This CDR3 spans 11 amino acids. CDR3 in amino acids: CASSAGMEQYF. DNA of the CDR3: TGCGCCAGCAGCGCCGGGATGGAGCAGTACTTC.

The chain joins TRBV9 to TRBJ2-7; D possibly corresponds to TRBD1 (6 bases). Per the germline V gene, CDR1 is SGDLS and CDR2 is YYNGEE. V gave up 0 bases and J gave up 3 bases, with 7 bases separating them. This CDR3 spans 13 amino acids. CDR3 nucleotides: TGTGCCAGCAGCGTAGCACAGGGCTACGAGCAGTACTTC. Translating it yields CASSVAQGYEQYF. The full variable domain, completed using reference TRBV9 and TRBJ2-7, is DSGVTQTPKHLITATGQRVTLRCSPRSGDLSVYWYQQSLDQGLQFLIQYYNGEERAKGNILERFSAQQFPDLHSELNLSSLELGDSALYFCASSVAQGYEQYFGPGTRLTVT.